The present TCR beta chain was sequenced within a study of Tregs in tolerant kidney transplant recipients. This clone was seen just once. Using immunoSEQ multiplex PCR, the repertoire was profiled, and TCRdb retains in-frame clones only, with some absent. The sample lists about 69,000 clones; roughly 91% were seen once. The material was CD4+ T cells from blood, obtained before the transplant. This clonotype was sampled from a human donor who received a combined kidney and bone marrow transplant.

The DNA for the CDR3 is TGTGCCAGCAGTTTAAAAAGGAGCGGGGGCTACGAGCAGTACTTC. It specifies CASSLKRSGGYEQYF. The J gene is TRBJ2-7, the V gene TRBV27, with 8 bases lining up with TRBD2. Germline-derived CDR1 and CDR2 are MNHEY and SMNVEV (reference sequence). The CDR3 extends over 15 amino acids. V was pared by 2 bases and J by 3 bases, with 6 bases of the junction left unmatched.